This TCR beta chain is drawn from a study of CD8+ T cells in alopecia areata. Study results and caveats: Lesional scalp displayed greater clonality than normal scalp, most notably in alopecia totalis/universalis.

This clone was seen a few times. Its antigen is not known. The germline and genes are mouse ones. With the read ending 4 residues before the CDR3 end, the germline J gene is used to fill in that end. CDR1 FNHDT and CDR2 SITEND come from the germline V gene (reference sequence). The CDR3 is 11 amino acids. Extraction of RNA preceded its reverse transcription into cDNA, which served as the sequencing template. Repertoires were generated with immunoSEQ multiplex PCR, while TCRdb's copy carries only in-frame clones and drops some. The sample holds about 110,000 clones, and no clone turns up only once. The V call is TRBV19, the J call TRBJ2-7; no firm D call. Sequencing input: lesional skin. The source is a C3H/HeJ mouse with alopecia areata. The MHC haplotype of this mouse line is H2-k. Here the CDR3 reads CASSIWYEQYF. The CDR3 DNA, read in part, is TGTGCCAGCAGTATATGGTAT.